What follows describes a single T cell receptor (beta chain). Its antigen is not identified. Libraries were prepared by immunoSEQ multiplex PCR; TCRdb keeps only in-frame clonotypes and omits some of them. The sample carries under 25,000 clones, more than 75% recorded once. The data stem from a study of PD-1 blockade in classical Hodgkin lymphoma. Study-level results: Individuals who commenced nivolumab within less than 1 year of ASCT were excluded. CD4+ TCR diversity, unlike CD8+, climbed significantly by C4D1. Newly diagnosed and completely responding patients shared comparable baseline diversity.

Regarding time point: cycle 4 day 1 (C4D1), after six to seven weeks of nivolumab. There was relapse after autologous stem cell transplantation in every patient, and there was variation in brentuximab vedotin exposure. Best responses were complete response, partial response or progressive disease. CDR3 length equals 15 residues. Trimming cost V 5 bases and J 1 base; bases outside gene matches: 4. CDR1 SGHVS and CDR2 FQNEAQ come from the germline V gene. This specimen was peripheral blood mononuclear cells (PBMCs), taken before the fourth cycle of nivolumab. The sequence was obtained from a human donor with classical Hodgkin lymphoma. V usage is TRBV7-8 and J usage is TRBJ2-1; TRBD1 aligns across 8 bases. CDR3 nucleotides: TGTGCCAGCAGCCCACGGACAGGGTCCTACAATGAGCAGTTCTTC. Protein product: CASSPRTGSYNEQFF.